The 28 T cell receptor beta chains listed next were all sequenced from one sample in a study of CD8 T cells in Susac syndrome. RNA, at 0.5 to 1 ug, was reverse transcribed with random hexamers. MiXCR, run by TCRdb on the immunoSEQ multiplex PCR reads, gives a single entry per CDR3 protein. The sample includes fewer than 350,000 distinct CDR3 sequences, around nine tenths of them seen just once. The specimen sequenced was CD8+ T cells from PBMCs. These receptors came from a human donor with multiple sclerosis.

This sequence joins TRBV9 and TRBJ1-2; D is possibly TRBD1 (5 bases). The CDR3 has 17 amino acids. Between the trimmed V and J ends, which lost 4 bases and 0 bases, there was a span of 19 bases. The germline V gene encodes CDR1 SGDLS and CDR2 YYNGEE. In DNA, the CDR3 is TGTGCCAGCAGCCCTTCTCTGGGGACGGGGACTAACTATGGCTACACCTTC. Its protein product is CASSPSLGTGTNYGYTF.

The chain carries TRBV6-5 and TRBJ2-3, with 11 nucleotides matching TRBD2. The CDR3 runs to 15 residues. CDR1 is MNHEY and CDR2 is SVGAGI in the germline V gene. V lost 4 bases and J lost 4; bases outside the gene matches: 4. The CDR3 here is CASSSTSGSADTQYF. The CDR3 DNA sequence: TGTGCCAGCAGTTCCACTAGCGGGAGCGCAGATACGCAGTATTTT.

This rearrangement joins TRBV5-1 to TRBJ2-7; D not resolved. Germline-derived CDR1 and CDR2 are SGHRS and YFSETQ. The V end was cut by 0 bases, the J end by 0 bases, with 10 bases between. The CDR3 extends over 15 amino acids. The CDR3 loop reads CASSLAPLNSYEQYF. CDR3 DNA sequence: TGCGCCAGCAGCTTGGCACCCCTTAACTCCTACGAGCAGTACTTC.

This chain connects TRBV4-3 to TRBJ2-7; the D is unclear. The CDR3 has 16 residues. Deletions cut 1 base from V and 4 bases from J, with 17 bases between. Germline CDR1 LGHNA, CDR2 YSLEER. In nucleotides, the CDR3 is TGCGCCAGCAGCCAAGTTGTAGGCGACAAGCCTTACGAGCAGTACTTC. It specifies CASSQVVGDKPYEQYF.

The chain combines TRBV24-1 with TRBJ2-1; D is perhaps TRBD1 (6 bases). Deletions cut 4 bases from V and 8 bases from J, with 26 bases between. The CDR3 has 18 amino acids. Germline V gene lookup returns CDR1 KGHDR and CDR2 SFDVKD. CDR3 sequence (DNA): TGTGCCACCAGTGACTATAAGATCCGGGACACCAACGTAGATGAGCAGTTCTTC. It encodes CATSDYKIRDTNVDEQFF.

This chain joins TRBV15 and TRBJ1-4; tentative D call: TRBD1 (6 bases). This CDR3 has 16 amino acids. Germline CDR1 is LNHNV and CDR2 is YYDKDF (reference sequence). The germline V and J ends were trimmed by 3 bases and 4 bases, with 15 bases remaining between them. The CDR3 DNA reads as TGTGCCACCAGCAGCGGAGGGGGACACTTTAATGAAAAACTGTTTTTT. Protein product: CATSSGGGHFNEKLFF.

V is TRBV20-1 and J is TRBJ2-6; the D gene is possibly TRBD1 (7 bases). Trimming took off 3 bases at V and 0 bases at J, with 15 bases between the two ends. CDR3 length equals 17 residues. The V gene's germline CDR1 is DFQATT and CDR2 SNEGSKA (reference sequence). The CDR3 DNA follows: TGCAGTGCTAGGGGGCGGGACAGCCTCTCTGGGGCCAACGTCCTGACTTTC. The encoded protein is CSARGRDSLSGANVLTF.

This chain links TRBV20-1 with TRBJ2-5; the match to TRBD2 covers 15 bases. There are 16 residues in the CDR3. V lost 8 bases and J lost 5; bases outside the gene matches: 12. Per germline, CDR1 DFQATT and CDR2 SNEGSKA (reference sequence). CDR3 DNA sequence: TGCAGTACTTCCCGGACTAGCGGGAGGGCCGGGGAGACCCAGTACTTC. Translating it yields CSTSRTSGRAGETQYF.

The J gene is TRBJ2-6, the V gene TRBV4-2; D remains ambiguous. This CDR3 spans 16 amino acids. The germline V and J ends were trimmed by 4 bases and 0 bases, with 10 bases remaining between them. The germline CDR1 and CDR2 sequences are LGHNA and YNFKEQ. This CDR3 reads CASSPSSNSGANVLTF. The CDR3 nucleotides read TGTGCCAGCAGCCCAAGTTCCAACTCTGGGGCCAACGTCCTGACTTTC.

This clonotype was recorded many times. The V call is TRBV12-3 or TRBV12-4, the J call TRBJ2-1; D gene unclear. Trimming removed 1 base from V and 9 bases from J, with 4 bases in between. The CDR3 runs 11 residues. In DNA, the CDR3 is TGTGCCAGCAGTTTAGGGGGTGAGCAGTTCTTC. This sequence encodes CASSLGGEQFF.

The chain combines TRBV6-4 with TRBJ2-3, with 7 bases that match TRBD1. Trimming at V came to 0 bases and at J to 5 bases, leaving 2 bases not matched to a gene. Germline-derived CDR1 and CDR2 are MRHNA and SNTAGT. The CDR3 consists of 14 residues. The CDR3 protein is CASSDSAGGDTQYF. Written as DNA, the CDR3 is TGTGCCAGCAGTGACTCGGCAGGGGGAGATACGCAGTATTTT.

The V call is TRBV28, the J call TRBJ2-2; TRBD2 matches at 12 bases. Looked up from germline, CDR1 is MDHEN and CDR2 is SYDVKM. V was pared by 2 bases and J by 3 bases, with 4 bases of the junction left unmatched. The CDR3 extends over 17 amino acids. CDR3 sequence (DNA): TGTGCCAGCAGTTTACTCCGACTAGCGGGAGACACCGGGGAGCTGTTTTTT. The encoded protein is CASSLLRLAGDTGELFF.

In this sample, this clonotype turned up a few times. The chain recombines TRBV27 with TRBJ2-7; D is ambiguous. CDR3 length: 14 residues. Germline V gene data show CDR1 as MNHEY and CDR2 as SMNVEV (reference sequence). Trimming removed 0 bases at V and 4 bases at J, with 10 bases between. CDR3 sequence (DNA): TGTGCCAGCAGTTTATCCACGGGCGGATACGAGCAGTACTTC. The encoded protein is CASSLSTGGYEQYF.

This clonotype has a single count. The V gene is TRBV13, the J gene TRBJ2-3; 12 bases fit TRBD2. The V and J ends lost 5 bases and 6 bases, in that order; junction bases with no gene match: 12. Per the germline V gene, CDR1 is PRHDT and CDR2 is FYEKMQ (reference sequence). The CDR3 totals 17 residues. The CDR3 reads CASSSEGSSGRADTQYF. The DNA for the CDR3 is TGTGCCAGCAGCAGCGAGGGTTCTAGCGGGAGGGCGGATACGCAGTATTTT.

The genes are TRBV28 and TRBJ2-5, with D perhaps TRBD1 (6 bases). This CDR3 contains 15 residues. Germline CDR1 is MDHEN and CDR2 is SYDVKM. The ends were cut back, 6 bases at V and 2 bases at J, with 16 bases in the middle. The CDR3, as DNA: TGTGCCAGCAGCCCCGCTTCAGACAGGCAAGAGACCCAGTACTTC. Its translation is CASSPASDRQETQYF.

This clonotype turned up a few times. The chain uses TRBV4-1 and TRBJ2-5; D gene uncertain. The CDR3 extends over 12 amino acids. Per germline, CDR1 MGHRA and CDR2 YSYEKL. Between the trimmed V and J ends, which lost 1 base and 5 bases, there was a span of 5 bases. The DNA of the CDR3 is TGCGCCAGCAGCCAAGCCGGGGAGACCCAGTACTTC. Encoded protein: CASSQAGETQYF.

This chain links TRBV28 with TRBJ1-2; D is unclear. The CDR3 runs 14 residues. V was pared by 3 bases and J by 2 bases, with 10 bases between. CDR1 and CDR2 (germline): MDHEN, SYDVKM. CDR3 DNA sequence: TGTGCCAGCAGTTTTATCGGTAACAACTATGGCTACACCTTC. Encoded protein: CASSFIGNNYGYTF.

The chain uses TRBV24-1 and TRBJ2-1; TRBD2 is a possible D gene (5 bases). Between the trimmed V and J ends, which lost 6 bases and 6 bases, there was a span of 8 bases. The CDR3 has 12 residues. Germline-derived CDR1 and CDR2 are KGHDR and SFDVKD. CDR3 sequence: CATSFRGNEQFF. The CDR3 DNA sequence: TGTGCCACCAGTTTCCGGGGCAATGAGCAGTTCTTC.

This chain links TRBV27 with TRBJ1-1; TRBD1 might be the D (5 bases). Germline V lookup: CDR1 MNHEY, CDR2 SMNVEV (reference sequence). The germline V and J ends were trimmed by 5 bases and 4 bases, with 11 bases remaining between them. This CDR3 spans 13 amino acids. In nucleotides, the CDR3 is TGTGCCAGCAGTGGACGGGGGAGCACTGAAGCTTTCTTT. Amino acids: CASSGRGSTEAFF.

The chain carries TRBV30 and TRBJ2-7, with TRBD2 matching over 9 bases. Germline-derived CDR1 and CDR2 are GTSNPN and SVGIG (reference sequence). Trimming took 0 bases from V and 2 from J; bases not matched to a gene: 2. There are 14 residues in the CDR3. This chain's CDR3 is CAWSVSSGAYEQYF. The CDR3, as DNA: TGTGCCTGGAGTGTATCTAGCGGGGCCTACGAGCAGTACTTC.

The chain uses TRBV7-8 and TRBJ1-6, with D maybe TRBD1 (5 bases). This CDR3 region has 17 residues. Trimming removed 1 base at V and 7 bases at J, with 17 bases between. From germline, CDR1 is SGHVS and CDR2 FQNEAQ. CDR3 DNA: TGTGCCAGCAGCTTAGGCACTTACGGGGGTGGGAATTCACCCCTCCACTTT. Its translation is CASSLGTYGGGNSPLHF.

The genes are TRBV27 and TRBJ2-1; 9 nucleotides align to TRBD1. This CDR3 spans 14 amino acids. With 3 bases clipped from V and 6 bases from J, the junction kept 3 bases outside the gene matches. In germline, CDR1 is MNHEY, CDR2 SMNVEV (reference sequence). The DNA of the CDR3 is TGTGCCAGCAGTTTGGACAGGGGCGGCAATGAGCAGTTCTTC. It codes for CASSLDRGGNEQFF.

V usage is TRBV20-1 and J usage is TRBJ1-1, with D hard to call. The CDR3 extends over 14 amino acids. Trimming removed 3 bases at V and 1 base at J, with 12 bases between. From germline, CDR1 is DFQATT and CDR2 SNEGSKA (reference sequence). CDR3 loop: CSASVGYGNTEAFF. For the CDR3, the DNA is TGCAGTGCTAGTGTGGGGTACGGGAACACTGAAGCTTTCTTT.

The chain carries TRBV9 and TRBJ1-3; perhaps TRBD1 as D (6 bases). The CDR3 is 15 amino acids. Germline V gene data show CDR1 as SGDLS and CDR2 as YYNGEE. Trimming removed 0 bases at V and 2 bases at J, with 9 bases between. The CDR3 region has the DNA TGTGCCAGCAGCGTAGTTGGGACAACTGGAAACACCATATATTTT. Amino acid sequence: CASSVVGTTGNTIYF.

The chain joins TRBV3-1 to TRBJ2-2; D gene unclear. The V gene's germline CDR1 is LGHDT and CDR2 YNNKEL (reference sequence). The CDR3 contains 16 residues. V lost 1 base, J lost 1 base, and 10 bases lay in between. CDR3 protein: CASSQGFGVNTGELFF. The DNA for the CDR3 is TGTGCCAGCAGCCAAGGGTTCGGAGTGAACACCGGGGAGCTGTTTTTT. The whole variable domain, filled in from reference TRBV3-1 and TRBJ2-2, reads DTAVSQTPKYLVTQMGNDKSIKCEQNLGHDTMYWYKQDSKKFLKIMFSYNNKELIINETVPNRFSPKSPDKAHLNLHINSLELGDSAVYFCASSQGFGVNTGELFFGEGSRLTVL.

The CDR3 loop is CASIGTADPQETQYF. The CDR3 DNA sequence: TGTGCCAGCATCGGGACTGCCGATCCTCAAGAGACCCAGTACTTC. The chain joins TRBV7-8 to TRBJ2-5; D is perhaps TRBD2 (6 bases). In germline, CDR1 is SGHVS, CDR2 FQNEAQ. This CDR3 has 15 residues. V was clipped by 7 bases and J by 2 bases, with 17 bases between them.

The V call is TRBV24-1, the J call TRBJ2-3; D is perhaps TRBD1 or TRBD2 (6 bases each). Germline CDR1 is KGHDR and CDR2 is SFDVKD. V was trimmed by 5 bases and J by 4 bases, leaving 9 bases between them. This CDR3 is 13 amino acids long. The CDR3 DNA is TGTGCCACCAGTGCTGGGGGGCCAGATACGCAGTATTTT. Translating it yields CATSAGGPDTQYF.

The rearrangement uses TRBV9 and TRBJ2-1, with TRBD2 identical over 7 bases. The CDR3 runs 17 residues. V was pared by 0 bases and J by 1 base, with 7 bases of the junction left unmatched. Per the germline V gene, CDR1 is SGDLS and CDR2 is YYNGEE. The CDR3 protein is CASSVAGGEESYNEQFF. In nucleotides, the CDR3 is TGTGCCAGCAGCGTAGCGGGGGGAGAGGAATCCTACAATGAGCAGTTCTTC.